This record looks at one TCR beta chain sequence and its context. This CDR3 has 14 amino acids. Per germline, CDR1 SEHNR and CDR2 FQNEAQ (reference sequence). V was trimmed by 7 bases and J by 1 base, leaving 12 bases between them. The data are from a study of T cells after yellow fever vaccination. Across the whole study: The authors prepared low-cell-number fractions using SMART-Seq v4 Ultra Low Input.

Synthesis of TCR cDNA relied on 5'RACE template switching, which attached a universal primer site and UMIs. TCRdb passed the 5' RACE reads through MiXCR, listing each CDR3 protein once. This sample yields 450,000 to 550,000 distinct CDR3 sequences, of which roughly 19% are seen a single time; roughly an eighth belongs to the top ten. The rearrangement links TRBV7-9 to TRBJ2-3, with a weak D call TRBD2 (5 bases). The sequencing here drew on PBMCs, taken 15 days after the yellow fever booster vaccination. The origin of this receptor is a man aged 25-45 years who received the YFV17D yellow fever vaccine. The CDR3 coding sequence is TGTGCCAGCAACGTCCTCGGGGGCACAGATACGCAGTATTTT. It is translated as CASNVLGGTDTQYF.